A selection of T cell receptor beta chains follows, all from one sample in a study of CD8 T cells in Susac syndrome. MiXCR was run by TCRdb on the immunoSEQ multiplex PCR reads, yielding one entry per CDR3 protein. Here the sample spans 150,000 or so distinct CDR3 sequences, around 90% being singletons. Sequenced material: CD4+ T cells from PBMCs. The source is a human donor in good health. The CDR3 runs from the conserved cysteine through the conserved F or W. A D gene is named only where the DNA matches it firmly. Clone sizes are given selectively: once, few, many, or a class where the clone is expanded.

V,D,J,size,length,DNA,CDR3
TRBV5-1,NA,TRBJ1-2,few,14,TGCGCCAGCAGCTTGGGGGCAGGTGACTATGGCTACACCTTC,CASSLGAGDYGYTF
TRBV12-3/TRBV12-4,NA,TRBJ1-4,NA,13,TGTGCCAGCAGTTTAGTAGGGTATGAAAAACTGTTTTTT,CASSLVGYEKLFF
TRBV30,NA,TRBJ1-2,NA,11,TGTGCCTGGAATTTGGGCTATGGCTACACCTTC,CAWNLGYGYTF
TRBV30,TRBD1,TRBJ2-7,few,13,TGTGCCTGGACCCCGGGACAGGCGAGGGGGCAGTACTTC,CAWTPGQARGQYF
TRBV20-1,NA,TRBJ1-4,NA,14,TGCAGTTTCCCCACGGACACCACTTATGAAAAACTGTTTTTT,CSFPTDTTYEKLFF
TRBV19,TRBD1,TRBJ2-5,NA,14,TGTGCCAGTAGTCTCCGGGACAGACAAGAGACCCAGTACTTC,CASSLRDRQETQYF
TRBV6-2/TRBV6-3,TRBD1,TRBJ1-1,NA,14,TGTGCCAGCAGTTCCCGGGACAGGGGCCCTGAAGCTTTCTTT,CASSSRDRGPEAFF
TRBV30,NA,TRBJ2-3,NA,11,TGTGCCTGGACTAGTTCAGATACGCAGTATTTT,CAWTSSDTQYF
TRBV12-3/TRBV12-4,NA,TRBJ1-1,once,14,TGTGCCAGCAGTTTAAACCTCGGGGGCACTGAAGCTTTCTTT,CASSLNLGGTEAFF
TRBV13,NA,TRBJ2-1,NA,19,TGTGCCAGCAGCTCAAGGGGTCGGGACAAGTTCTTCTCCTACAATGAGCAGTTCTTC,CASSSRGRDKFFSYNEQFF
TRBV18,NA,TRBJ2-3,NA,13,TGTGCCAGCTCACCTAGCGATCCAGATACGCAGTATTTT,CASSPSDPDTQYF
TRBV3-1,NA,TRBJ2-7,NA,14,TGTGCCAGCAGCCAAGGAGTTGAAACCTACGAGCAGTACTTC,CASSQGVETYEQYF
TRBV19,NA,TRBJ2-1,NA,13,TGTGCCAGTAGTATGGGGCGAAACAATGAGCAGTTCTTC,CASSMGRNNEQFF